The 15 T cell receptor beta chains listed next were all sequenced from one sample in a study of human T cells and chemical hapten exposure. Each CDR3 protein is one row after TCRdb ran MiXCR on the RACE reads. The data show roughly 84,000 distinct CDR3 sequences, with 10% to 13% seen just once and about 3.5% held by the top ten. Time point defined: patch test 3, about 24 weeks after DPC sensitization. Treatment: therapeutic diphenylcyclopropenone sensitization with weekly scalp DPC. Sequenced material: whole blood, taken in connection with sensitization to the hapten diphenylcyclopropenone (DPC). The receptors derive from a woman between 50 and 59 years old with alopecia areata. Some clones in this sample may be carry-over from other donors' samples.

This clonotype was observed many times. The CDR3 loop is CASMRVSAGGSYNEQFF. In DNA form, the CDR3 reads TGTGCCAGTATGAGAGTCTCGGCGGGAGGTTCCTACAATGAGCAGTTCTTC. This chain joins TRBV19 and TRBJ2-1, with 8 bases lining up with TRBD2. Germline V lookup: CDR1 LNHDA, CDR2 SQIVND (reference sequence). V lost 7 bases to trimming and J lost 1 base; unmatched junction nucleotides: 12. This CDR3 spans 17 amino acids.

This clonotype came up many times. This chain links TRBV11-2 with TRBJ2-7; 10 bases map to TRBD1. This CDR3 spans 14 amino acids. After removal of 4 bases from V and 3 bases from J, the junction contained 3 bases not matched to a gene. CDR1 is SGHAT, CDR2 FQNNGV, per germline. CDR3 in DNA: TGTGCCAGCAGCTGGGACAGGGGCAGCTACGAGCAGTACTTC. As protein: CASSWDRGSYEQYF.

This clonotype was seen at least ten times. The V gene is TRBV7-3, the J gene TRBJ2-3; 11 bases agree with TRBD2. There are 16 residues in the CDR3. The J segment lost 3 bases and the V segment lost 2 bases, leaving 4 bases of the junction unmatched. Germline V gene lookup returns CDR1 SGHTA and CDR2 FQGTGA. The CDR3 DNA reads TGTGCCAGCAGCTTATATACTAGCGGGAGAACAGATACGCAGTATTTT. This translates into CASSLYTSGRTDTQYF.

This clonotype occurred many times. The genes are TRBV12-3 or TRBV12-4 and TRBJ2-7; no clear D. The CDR3 covers 16 residues. The V end lost 3 bases, the J end lost 5 bases, and 20 bases lay between the germline ends. Written as DNA, the CDR3 is TGTGCCAGCAGTTTTTTTGGGCCCGGGCTAGGCCACGAGCAGTACTTC. It is translated as CASSFFGPGLGHEQYF.

This chain connects TRBV28 to TRBJ1-5, with 8 bases that match TRBD1. The CDR3 loop spans 15 amino acids. CDR1 MDHEN and CDR2 SYDVKM come from the germline V gene. V was clipped by 5 bases and J by 4 bases; unmatched bases: 7. This CDR3 reads CASSTLDRGNQPQHF. CDR3 sequence (DNA): TGTGCCAGCAGTACCCTTGACAGGGGAAATCAGCCCCAGCATTTT.

V and J are TRBV9 and TRBJ2-1; D ambiguous. V lost 0 bases, J lost 0 bases, and 7 bases lay in between. The CDR3 consists of 15 residues. Germline V gene data show CDR1 as SGDLS and CDR2 as YYNGEE. CDR3 nucleotide sequence: TGTGCCAGCAGCGTAGCGGCTAACTCCTACAATGAGCAGTTCTTC. It codes for CASSVAANSYNEQFF.

This clonotype was detected many times. CDR3 in amino acids: CASRLRGLAGQGGARETQYF. The CDR3 DNA sequence: TGTGCCAGCAGGCTACGAGGACTAGCGGGGCAGGGGGGGGCGAGGGAGACCCAGTACTTC. The rearrangement links TRBV27 to TRBJ2-5, with 12 positions matching TRBD2. This CDR3 comprises 20 residues. CDR1 MNHEY and CDR2 SMNVEV come from the germline V gene (reference sequence). Losses at the gene ends were 6 bases for V and 5 bases for J; bases not matched to a gene: 22.

This clonotype has ten or more counts. V usage is TRBV11-2 and J usage is TRBJ1-1; 7 nucleotides align to TRBD1. The CDR3 has 13 amino acids. Germline V gives CDR1 SGHAT, CDR2 FQNNGV. V shed 5 bases, J shed 1 base, and the junction held 1 base outside the gene matches. The CDR3 loop reads CASSHRGNTEAFF. CDR3 nucleotide sequence: TGTGCCAGCAGCCACAGGGGGAACACTGAAGCTTTCTTT.

V is TRBV6-5 and J is TRBJ2-3, with 14 bases aligning to TRBD2. V lost 6 bases and J lost 1; bases outside the gene matches: 3. This CDR3 region has 16 residues. Per germline, CDR1 MNHEY and CDR2 SVGAGI. CDR3 sequence (DNA): TGTGCCAGCAGCCTGACTAGCGGGAGGGGCACAGATACGCAGTATTTT. Its protein is CASSLTSGRGTDTQYF.

CDR3 in DNA: TGTGCCATCAGTGAGTCGAGAAGTGCGGATACGCAGTATTTT. Translation: CAISESRSADTQYF. The chain carries TRBV10-3 and TRBJ2-3; D is unclear. In germline, CDR1 is ENHRY, CDR2 SYGVKD. V was cut by 0 bases and J by 6 bases, with 10 bases left in between. The CDR3 has 14 amino acids.

The chain uses TRBV18 and TRBJ2-7, with 8 bases identical to TRBD1. Unmatched junction bases numbered 5, after V lost 0 bases and J lost 4 bases. CDR3 length equals 15 residues. The germline V gene has CDR1 KGHSH and CDR2 LQKENI. CDR3: CASSPPQGAQYEQYF. CDR3 sequence (DNA): TGTGCCAGCTCACCACCTCAGGGGGCCCAATACGAGCAGTACTTC. The full variable domain, in which reference TRBV18 and TRBJ2-7 provide the parts outside the CDR3, is NAGVMQNPRHLVRRRGQEARLRCSPMKGHSHVYWYRQLPEEGLKFMVYLQKENIIDESGMPKERFSAEFPKEGPSILRIQQVVRGDSAAYFCASSPPQGAQYEQYFGPGTRLTVT.

This chain uses TRBV5-1 with TRBJ2-1; D is ambiguous. V lost 0 bases, J lost 8 bases, and 15 bases lay in between. The CDR3 runs 15 residues. Germline loops: CDR1 SGHRS, CDR2 YFSETQ. The CDR3 DNA sequence: TGCGCCAGCAGCTTGGGGACGTTGTCGAACGATGAGCAGTTCTTC. It translates to CASSLGTLSNDEQFF. Based on the CDR3 plus reference TRBV5-1 and TRBJ2-1, the full variable domain is KAGVTQTPRYLIKTRGQQVTLSCSPISGHRSVSWYQQTPGQGLQFLFEYFSETQRNKGNFPGRFSGRQFSNSRSEMNVSTLELGDSALYLCASSLGTLSNDEQFFGPGTRLTVL.

On this clonotype: Its ends do not fully match the called genes, so a read error is possible. The genes are TRBV28 and TRBJ1-3, with D tentatively TRBD1 (6 bases). Germline V CDR1 and CDR2: MDHEN, SYDVKM. This CDR3 has 15 residues. CDR3 protein: CANSSIQGTGNTIYF. As DNA, the CDR3 is TGTGCCAACAGTTCGATACAGGGTACTGGAAACACCATATATTTT.

A note on this clonotype: This may be a read error, as it is one base from a much larger clone. The chain employs TRBV30 and TRBJ1-6; D unclear. The CDR3 runs 15 residues. CDR1 GTSNPN and CDR2 SVGIG come from the germline V gene (reference sequence). V lost 1 base and J lost 6, with 13 bases in between. CDR3: CAWSGRAVINSPLHF. CDR3 in DNA: TGTGCCTGGAGTGGGAGGGCCGTTATTAATTCACCCCTCCACTTT. The complete variable domain, with remaining parts taken from reference TRBV30 and TRBJ1-6, reads SQTIHQWPATLVQPVGSPLSLECTVEGTSNPNLYWYRQAAGRGLQLLFYSVGIGQISSEVPQNLSASRPQDRQFILSSKKLLLSDSGFYLCAWSGRAVINSPLHFGNGTRLTVT.

This clonotype was found many times. This chain uses TRBV25-1 with TRBJ2-5, with 8 nucleotides matching TRBD2. The CDR3 runs to 15 residues. Germline CDR1 and CDR2: MGHDK and SYGVNS. V was clipped by 5 bases and J by 4 bases; unmatched bases: 9. The DNA for the CDR3 is TGTGCCAGCAGTCCCCGGGGCGGGAGGAGAGAGACCCAGTACTTC. Protein: CASSPRGGRRETQYF.